This T cell receptor (beta chain) was sequenced during a study of T-cell memory formation after mild COVID-19 (dated by TCRdb to about 2021). Turning to the overall study: TCR sequence clusters from the two donors were largely donor specific. Longitudinal TCRalpha and TCRbeta repertoire sequencing tracked T-cell clones expanding and contracting after mild COVID-19 in a couple of donors. Two young, previously healthy adult volunteers, one female and one male, were included in the cohort.

There are 13 amino acids in the CDR3, from cysteine to phenylalanine inclusive. The kept DNA is CDR3 alone, 39 bases in frame from the first base. Trimming leaves V shorter by 4 bases and J shorter by 5 bases, with the junction holding 3 bases beyond the gene matches. As encoded in the germline V gene (reference sequence), CDR1 is LNHDA while CDR2 is SQIVND. Sequenced using an Illumina NovaSeq 6000. Using 5'RACE with constant-segment primers, TCRalpha and TCRbeta cDNA libraries were constructed, with sample barcodes and unique molecular identifiers added in the process. RNA was extracted from every sample with Trizol reagent. Library amplification was performed in two PCR steps, and a second sample barcode and Illumina TruSeq adapters were introduced in the second step. The libraries were sequenced on an Illumina NovaSeq using 2 x 150 bp paired-end reads. Turning to the authors' computational methods: Demultiplexing of reads and collapsing into UMI-guided consensus sequences were performed with migec v1.2.7. Using mixcr v2.1.11, UMI consensuses were aligned to TRA and TRB V and J templates and then assembled into clonotypes. A clonotype was counted as expanded or contracted only if both edgeR and NoisET called the change significant, with noise models trained on biological replicates. For edgeR calls, a false discovery rate-adjusted p below 0.01 and a log2 fold-change threshold of 1 were applied. As an exploratory analysis of dynamics, max-normalized trajectories of the 1000 most abundant clonotypes were examined by PCA with hierarchical clustering. Separately sequenced CD4+ and CD8+ repertoires were used to assign the CD4 or CD8 phenotype of responding clones. The public reads were quality trimmed at Q25 with fastp and then assembled into clones with MiXCR by TCRdb, keeping productive beta chains. For every CDR3 protein sequence, its rows merge into one entry that carries the most common genes and DNA. Here the V and J calls rest on TCRdb's processing, not on the authors' analysis. Across this sample there are roughly 150,000 distinct CDR3 sequences, with around 14% seen only once. The top ten constitute around 28% of the sample.

Ficoll-Paque density gradient centrifugation was used to isolate PBMCs. General findings and caveats noted by the study authors: The detection of some responding clones in pre-infection memory suggests that pre-existing cross-reactive memory T cells joined the SARS-CoV-2 response. Clones contracting from day 15 to 85 had balanced CD4/CD8 phenotypes, while a second wave expanding from day 15 to 37 was biased towards CD4+. Only a couple of mild cases were covered by the study, and larger cohorts that include severe cases with pre-infection samples were considered necessary. The second-wave clones that peaked on day 37 were not confirmed to be SARS-CoV-2 specific. Contracting CD4+ clones appeared mostly in the CM and EM memory subsets, whereas CD8+ clones were enriched in EMRA.

This clonotype turned up a few times. Its antigen target is currently unknown. No much larger clonotype is one base removed from it; base qualities were not supplied. Sequences were obtained from PBMCs or a T cell subset sorted from them (not recorded which). This TCR derives from an adult woman who had mild COVID-19 (a few samples of this study predate the infection). The sample titles of this study are shuffled in the database, so cell type and time point are left out; the donor was told from shared clones. The chain was built from TRBV19 and TRBJ2-7, with 9 bases aligning to TRBD1. The CDR3 has the sequence CASSTRTGDEQYF. The nucleotide sequence is TGTGCCAGTAGTACCCGGACAGGGGACGAGCAGTACTTC. Reference TRBV19 and TRBJ2-7 genes cover what lies past the CDR3, so the full variable domain is DGGITQSPKYLFRKEGQNVTLSCEQNLNHDAMYWYRQDPGQGLRLIYYSQIVNDFQKGDIAEGYSVSREKKESFPLTVTSAQKNPTAFYLCASSTRTGDEQYFGPGTRLTVT.